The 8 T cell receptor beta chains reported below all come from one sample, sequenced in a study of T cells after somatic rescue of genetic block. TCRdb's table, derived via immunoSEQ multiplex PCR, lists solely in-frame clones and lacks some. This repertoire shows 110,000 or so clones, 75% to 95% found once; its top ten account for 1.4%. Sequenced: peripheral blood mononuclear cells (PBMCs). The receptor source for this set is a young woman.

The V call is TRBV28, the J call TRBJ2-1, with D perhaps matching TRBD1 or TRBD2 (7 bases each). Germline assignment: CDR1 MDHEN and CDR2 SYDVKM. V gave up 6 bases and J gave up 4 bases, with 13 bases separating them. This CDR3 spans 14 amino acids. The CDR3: CASSIRGGYNEQFF. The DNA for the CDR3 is TGTGCCAGCAGCATCAGGGGGGGATACAATGAGCAGTTCTTC.

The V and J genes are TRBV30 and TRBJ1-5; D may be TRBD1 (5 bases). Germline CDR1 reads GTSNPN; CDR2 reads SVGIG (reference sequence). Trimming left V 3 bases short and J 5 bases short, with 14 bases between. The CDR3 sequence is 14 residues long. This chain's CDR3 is CAWRSGRDHQPQHF. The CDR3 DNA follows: TGTGCCTGGAGGTCGGGCAGGGATCATCAGCCCCAGCATTTT.

The CDR3 nucleotides are TGTGCCAGCACCTCGGATCAGTTTAGTGAGCAGTTCTTC. This codes for CASTSDQFSEQFF. The rearrangement joins TRBV28 to TRBJ2-1; D gene ambiguous. The CDR3 runs to 13 residues. V was trimmed by 7 bases and J by 9 bases, leaving 16 bases between them. CDR1 is MDHEN and CDR2 is SYDVKM in the germline V gene.

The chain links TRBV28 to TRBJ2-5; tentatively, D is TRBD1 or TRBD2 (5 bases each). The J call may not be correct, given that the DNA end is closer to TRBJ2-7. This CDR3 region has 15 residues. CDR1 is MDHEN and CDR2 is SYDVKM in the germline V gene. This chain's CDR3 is CASSLSGPGGYEQYF. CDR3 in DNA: TGTGCCAGCAGTTTATCAGGGCCTGGGGGATACGAGCAGTACTTC.

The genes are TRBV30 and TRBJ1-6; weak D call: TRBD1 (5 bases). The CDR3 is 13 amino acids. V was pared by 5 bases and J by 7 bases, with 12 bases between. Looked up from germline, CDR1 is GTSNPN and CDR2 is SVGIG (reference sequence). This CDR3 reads CAWVRGPNSPLHF. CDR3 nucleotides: TGTGCCTGGGTCCGGGGCCCGAATTCACCCCTCCACTTT.

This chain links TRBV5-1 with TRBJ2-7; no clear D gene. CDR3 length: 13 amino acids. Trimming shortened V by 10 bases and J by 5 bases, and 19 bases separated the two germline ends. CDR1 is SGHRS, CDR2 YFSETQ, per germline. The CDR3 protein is CALNWARLHEQYF. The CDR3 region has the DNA TGCGCCCTAAACTGGGCCAGGCTCCACGAGCAGTACTTC.

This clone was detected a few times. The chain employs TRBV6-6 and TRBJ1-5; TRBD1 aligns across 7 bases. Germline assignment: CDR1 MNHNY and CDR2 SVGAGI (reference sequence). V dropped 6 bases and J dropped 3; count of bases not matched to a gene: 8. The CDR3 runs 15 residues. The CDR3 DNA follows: TGTGCCAGCAGCCCCCCGACAGGGCTCAATCAGCCCCAGCATTTT. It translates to CASSPPTGLNQPQHF.

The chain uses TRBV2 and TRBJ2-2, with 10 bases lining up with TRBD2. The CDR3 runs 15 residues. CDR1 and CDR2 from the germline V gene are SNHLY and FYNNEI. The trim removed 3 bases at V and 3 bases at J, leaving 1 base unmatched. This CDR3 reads CASSDGLADTGELFF. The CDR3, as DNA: TGTGCCAGCAGTGACGGACTAGCGGACACCGGGGAGCTGTTTTTT.